These 12 T cell receptor beta chains came from one sample sequenced in a study of prognosis after radiotherapy for stage I lung cancer (dated by TCRdb to the early 2020s). The instrument given in TCRdb is Illumina HiSeq 3000. Two rounds of multiplex PCR were used to amplify the TCR beta CDR3 region from genomic DNA. In the first round of PCR, primers specific to each TRBV and TRBJ gene were used, and the primer sequences are filed in Chinese patent CN105087789A. In TCRdb, the public reads were trimmed at Q25 with fastp and aligned with MiXCR, with productive beta chains retained. Here each entry gathers all rows of one CDR3 protein and keeps the most common genes and DNA. The sample includes around 51,000 distinct CDR3 sequences, with 30% to 40% observed a single time. The ten biggest clones cover roughly 8.3% of the sample. The sample was PBMCs, taken before or after stereotactic body radiation therapy (not recorded which). The receptors were gathered from a donor at least 50 years old with non-small cell lung cancer.

This clonotype was seen repeatedly, ten times or more. The chain combines TRBV10-3 with TRBJ2-1; 8 bases are a match to TRBD2. This CDR3 has 14 amino acids. Germline CDR1 is ENHRY and CDR2 is SYGVKD. V was clipped by 6 bases and J by 7 bases; unmatched bases: 8. The CDR3 DNA is TGTGCCATCAGCGGGACTAGTTCGGGTAATGAGCAGTTCTTC. This sequence encodes CAISGTSSGNEQFF.

This clonotype was counted ten times or more. J is TRBJ2-7 and V is TRBV9, with a possible D match to TRBD1 (6 bases). This CDR3 region has 14 residues. Germline V gives CDR1 SGDLS, CDR2 YYNGEE. The V end lost 0 bases, the J end lost 3 bases, and 10 bases lay between the germline ends. The CDR3 is CASSVGPGHYEQYF. CDR3 sequence (DNA): TGTGCCAGCAGCGTAGGCCCGGGACACTACGAGCAGTACTTC. The variable domain in full, completed from reference TRBV9 and TRBJ2-7, reads DSGVTQTPKHLITATGQRVTLRCSPRSGDLSVYWYQQSLDQGLQFLIQYYNGEERAKGNILERFSAQQFPDLHSELNLSSLELGDSALYFCASSVGPGHYEQYFGPGTRLTVT.

Many counts were recorded for this clonotype. The chain recombines TRBV4-3 with TRBJ2-7; tentative D call: TRBD1 (7 bases). Per the germline V gene, CDR1 is LGHNA and CDR2 is YSLEER. The germline V and J ends were trimmed by 0 bases and 7 bases, with 13 bases remaining between them. The CDR3 runs to 14 residues. The CDR3 here is CASSQDPRGREQYF. The DNA of the CDR3 is TGCGCCAGCAGCCAAGATCCCAGGGGGAGGGAGCAGTACTTC.

On this clonotype itself: This likely traces to a read error, being one base from a far larger clone. The chain carries TRBV7-9 and TRBJ1-2; no definite D call. The CDR3 spans 15 residues. In germline, CDR1 is SEHNR, CDR2 FQNEAQ (reference sequence). With 0 bases removed from V and 1 base from J, the gap between germline ends came to 9 bases. CDR3 in amino acids: CASSLAPTHNYGYTF. As DNA, the CDR3 is TGTGCCAGCAGCTTAGCCCCGACTCATAACTATGGCTACACCTTC.

This clonotype was counted many times. V and J are TRBV9 and TRBJ2-5; no definite D call. The length of the CDR3 is 15 residues. V dropped 2 bases and J dropped 0 bases, with 11 bases sitting between them. Germline loops: CDR1 SGDLS, CDR2 YYNGEE. The CDR3 DNA reads as TGTGCCAGCAGCGTTGGACGAACCGACCAAGAGACCCAGTACTTC. This encodes CASSVGRTDQETQYF.

This clonotype has at least ten counts. Written as DNA, the CDR3 is TGTGCCAGCAGCGTAGGTGGCAGGGTAGGGTATGAGCAGTTCTTC. It translates to CASSVGGRVGYEQFF. The chain couples TRBV9 to TRBJ2-1, with a weak D call TRBD1 (5 bases). The germline V gene has CDR1 SGDLS and CDR2 YYNGEE. V was trimmed by 0 bases and J by 8 bases, leaving 15 bases between them. The CDR3 extends over 15 amino acids.

This clonotype was counted ten times or more. The rearrangement uses TRBV20-1 and TRBJ1-2, with D possibly being TRBD1 (5 bases). This CDR3 has 12 residues. Germline V gene data show CDR1 as DFQATT and CDR2 as SNEGSKA (reference sequence). Deletions cut 1 base from V and 12 bases from J, with 15 bases between. In nucleotides, the CDR3 is TGCAGTGCTAGAGGGACACAGGATGTCGACACCTTC. Translating it yields CSARGTQDVDTF.

The chain combines TRBV15 with TRBJ2-7, with TRBD1 matching 9 bases. Per the germline V gene, CDR1 is LNHNV and CDR2 is YYDKDF (reference sequence). CDR3 length: 15 amino acids. V trimming: 3 bases; J trimming: 5 bases; junction bases outside the gene matches: 8. CDR3 coding DNA: TGTGCCACCAGCAGGGAACAGGGGGCGTCCCACGAGCAGTACTTC. Translating it yields CATSREQGASHEQYF.

Many counts were recorded for this clonotype. V gene TRBV7-2 combines with J gene TRBJ1-2, with 8 bases identical to TRBD1. Germline assignment: CDR1 SGHTA and CDR2 FQGNSA. The J segment lost 6 bases and the V segment lost 1 base, leaving 7 bases of the junction unmatched. The CDR3 is 15 amino acids. The CDR3 here is CASSLVRDRNHGYTF. The CDR3 coding sequence is TGTGCCAGCAGCTTAGTGCGGGACAGGAACCATGGCTACACCTTC. The variable domain in full, with the rest retrieved from reference TRBV7-2 and TRBJ1-2, is GAGVSQSPSNKVTEKGKDVELRCDPISGHTALYWYRQSLGQGLEFLIYFQGNSAPDKSGLPSDRFSAERTGGSVSTLTIQRTQQEDSAVYLCASSLVRDRNHGYTFGSGTRLTVV.

This clonotype came up many times. Written as DNA, the CDR3 is TGCGCCAGCAGCTTGGGTACCGGGACAGGGGGCACTGAAGCTTTCTTT. Its translation: CASSLGTGTGGTEAFF. This chain joins TRBV5-1 and TRBJ1-1, with 11 bases identical to TRBD1. This CDR3 spans 16 amino acids. The V and J ends lost 0 bases and 4 bases, in that order; junction bases with no gene match: 5. Germline V CDR1 and CDR2: SGHRS, YFSETQ.

A remark on this clonotype: A junction end diverges from the germline sequence, so it may reflect a read error. The chain carries TRBV4-1 and TRBJ2-1; a possible D gene is TRBD2 (6 bases). Germline V gene data show CDR1 as MGHRA and CDR2 as YSYEKL. The CDR3 is 15 residues long. The CDR3 DNA reads TGCGCCAGCAGACAAGGTGGAGGGGTCTACAATGAGCAGTTCTTC. Translating gives CASRQGGGVYNEQFF.

Comment on this clonotype: This may be a read error: a much more frequent sequence differs by one nucleotide. The gene calls are TRBV5-1 and TRBJ2-7; D is unresolved. Trimming removed 6 bases at V and 7 bases at J, with 17 bases between. Germline V gives CDR1 SGHRS, CDR2 YFSETQ. CDR3 length: 13 amino acids. The CDR3 protein is CASMRETSGEQYF. The CDR3 DNA follows: TGCGCCAGCATGCGCGAAACCTCCGGTGAGCAGTACTTC.